Each of the 13 T cell receptor beta chains below was sequenced from the same sample in a study of blood T cells in healthy people across ages (dated by TCRdb to the mid-2010s). Library prep was done by 5' RACE. The second PCR ran for roughly 7 to 11 cycles and used a J-beta primer mix along with a sample-barcoded 5' primer. Using fastp trimming at Q25 and MiXCR clonotype assembly, TCRdb reanalyzed the public sequencing data and kept in-frame beta chains. CDR3 protein duplicates are merged, each entry listing the most common genes and DNA. The sample has approximately 2,000,000 distinct CDR3 sequences on record, roughly two fifths of them singletons. Roughly 24% of the sample comes from the top ten. The specimen was blood. The receptors derive from a human donor in good health.

V and J are TRBV7-9 and TRBJ2-1; TRBD1 is a possible D gene (6 bases). With 1 base removed from V and 14 bases from J, the gap between germline ends came to 15 bases. The CDR3 extends over 13 amino acids. Germline V gene lookup returns CDR1 SEHNR and CDR2 FQNEAQ (reference sequence). The CDR3 is CASSLEWGQYKFF. The CDR3 DNA is TGTGCCAGCAGCTTAGAGTGGGGGCAGTACAAGTTCTTC. Looking up the rest from reference TRBV7-9 and TRBJ2-1 gives the full variable domain: DTGVSQNPRHKITKRGQNVTFRCDPISEHNRLYWYRQTLGQGPEFLTYFQNEAQLEKSRLLSDRFSAERPKGSFSTLEIQRTEQGDSAMYLCASSLEWGQYKFFGPGTRLTVL.

In this sample, this clonotype turned up many times. The chain has TRBV29-1 and TRBJ2-1; no firm D call. The CDR3 extends over 13 amino acids. With 2 bases removed from V and 6 bases from J, the gap between germline ends came to 11 bases. Germline V CDR1 and CDR2: SQVTM, ANQGSEA. Written as DNA, the CDR3 is TGCAGCGTTGAACAGGCGTTCGGCAATGAGCAGTTCTTC. This sequence encodes CSVEQAFGNEQFF.

This clonotype has only a few counts. This chain joins TRBV24-1 and TRBJ2-6; tentatively, D is TRBD1 (5 bases). This CDR3 is 15 amino acids long. From germline, CDR1 is KGHDR and CDR2 SFDVKD. Trimming took off 5 bases at V and 4 bases at J, with 11 bases between the two ends. The CDR3 is CATSGQGTGANVLTF. Here the CDR3 DNA reads TGTGCCACCAGTGGGCAGGGTACCGGGGCCAACGTCCTGACTTTC.

This clonotype has more than one count but fewer than ten. The chain has TRBV7-3 and TRBJ2-3, with D tentatively TRBD1 (6 bases). Trimming took off 5 bases at V and 2 bases at J, with 14 bases between the two ends. The CDR3 consists of 15 residues. Germline V gene sequence: CDR1 SGHTA, CDR2 FQGTGA. The CDR3, as DNA: TGTGCCAGCAGCCCACTGGGACAATTCACAGATACGCAGTATTTT. It is translated as CASSPLGQFTDTQYF. Filled out from reference TRBV7-3 and TRBJ2-3, the complete variable domain reads GAGVSQTPSNKVTEKGKYVELRCDPISGHTALYWYRQSLGQGPEFLIYFQGTGAADDSGLPNDRFFAVRPEGSVSTLKIQRTERGDSAVYLCASSPLGQFTDTQYFGPGTRLTVL.

This rearrangement joins TRBV20-1 to TRBJ1-2; a possible D gene is TRBD1 (5 bases). The V gene's germline CDR1 is DFQATT and CDR2 SNEGSKA (reference sequence). The CDR3 length is 12 residues. V gave up 3 bases and J gave up 8 bases, with 13 bases separating them. CDR3 DNA: TGCAGTGCTAGTAATTCCCAGGGCGGCTACACCTTC. Amino acid sequence: CSASNSQGGYTF.

The gene calls are TRBV5-1 and TRBJ2-7, with D possibly TRBD2 on 5 matching bases. Germline lookup yields CDR1 SGHRS and CDR2 YFSETQ. V shed 0 bases and J shed 5 bases, with 15 bases lying between them. This CDR3 has 15 residues. DNA for the CDR3: TGCGCCAGCAGCTTGGTTAGAGGGAATAGGGACGAGCAGTACTTC. This translates into CASSLVRGNRDEQYF.

This clonotype has ten or more counts. This sequence joins TRBV7-3 and TRBJ2-3; 7 positions match TRBD2. CDR3 size: 16 residues. Germline V gives CDR1 SGHTA, CDR2 FQGTGA. V trimming: 4 bases; J trimming: 2 bases; junction bases outside the gene matches: 9. As DNA, the CDR3 is TGTGCCAGCAGCTCCGATAGCGGGCGCTACACAGATACGCAGTATTTT. This translates into CASSSDSGRYTDTQYF.

This chain uses TRBV15 with TRBJ2-3; no clear D. The CDR3 is made up of 13 amino acids. Germline assignment: CDR1 LNHNV and CDR2 YYDKDF (reference sequence). Trimming took off 0 bases at V and 3 bases at J, with 4 bases between the two ends. Here the CDR3 reads CATSRDRTDTQYF. The CDR3, as DNA: TGTGCCACCAGCAGAGATAGGACAGATACGCAGTATTTT. Using reference TRBV15 and TRBJ2-3 for the parts outside the CDR3, the full variable domain is DAMVIQNPRYQVTQFGKPVTLSCSQTLNHNVMYWYQQKSSQAPKLLFHYYDKDFNNEADTPDNFQSRRPNTSFCFLDIRSPGLGDTAMYLCATSRDRTDTQYFGPGTRLTVL.

The rearrangement uses TRBV4-3 and TRBJ1-2; D remains ambiguous. The CDR3 has 17 residues. The germline CDR1 and CDR2 sequences are LGHNA and YSLEER. Between the trimmed V and J ends, which lost 1 base and 0 bases, there was a span of 15 bases. The CDR3 here is CASSQGVGRETNYGYTF. The DNA of the CDR3 is TGCGCCAGCAGCCAAGGGGTCGGTCGGGAGACTAACTATGGCTACACCTTC.

V and J are TRBV20-1 and TRBJ2-6; 9 bases map to TRBD2. V gave up 6 bases and J gave up 3 bases; unmatched junction bases: 15. The CDR3 is made up of 18 amino acids. CDR1 is DFQATT and CDR2 is SNEGSKA in the germline V gene (reference sequence). The CDR3 sequence is CSAPSRRGGVSGANVLTF. CDR3 DNA sequence: TGCAGTGCCCCGTCCCGGCGCGGGGGGGTCAGTGGGGCCAACGTCCTGACTTTC.

This clonotype was seen repeatedly, ten times or more. CDR3 sequence (DNA): TGTGCCAGCAGTTTCACGGCTGGCGCCAGATTAACTGGGGCCAACGTCCTGACTTTC. Translated: CASSFTAGARLTGANVLTF. The chain couples TRBV27 to TRBJ2-6; no firm D call. Germline CDR1 MNHEY, CDR2 SMNVEV (reference sequence). Trimming pared 3 bases from V and 2 bases from J, leaving 20 bases between. The CDR3 has 19 amino acids.

V gene TRBV7-2 combines with J gene TRBJ1-2; weak D call: TRBD1 (6 bases). V lost 1 base and J 3 bases, leaving 12 bases between the germline ends. The CDR3 has 15 residues. Germline V CDR1 and CDR2: SGHTA, FQGNSA. CDR3 protein: CASSLEGGGYYGYTF. DNA of the CDR3: TGTGCCAGCAGCTTAGAGGGGGGGGGTTACTATGGCTACACCTTC.

This chain links TRBV7-8 with TRBJ1-2; no reliable D call. V dropped 1 base and J dropped 8 bases, with 17 bases sitting between them. This CDR3 is 15 amino acids long. Germline assignment: CDR1 SGHVS and CDR2 FQNEAQ. The CDR3 reads CASSLVEKDASGYTF. For the CDR3, the DNA is TGTGCCAGCAGCTTAGTCGAGAAGGACGCTAGCGGCTACACCTTC.